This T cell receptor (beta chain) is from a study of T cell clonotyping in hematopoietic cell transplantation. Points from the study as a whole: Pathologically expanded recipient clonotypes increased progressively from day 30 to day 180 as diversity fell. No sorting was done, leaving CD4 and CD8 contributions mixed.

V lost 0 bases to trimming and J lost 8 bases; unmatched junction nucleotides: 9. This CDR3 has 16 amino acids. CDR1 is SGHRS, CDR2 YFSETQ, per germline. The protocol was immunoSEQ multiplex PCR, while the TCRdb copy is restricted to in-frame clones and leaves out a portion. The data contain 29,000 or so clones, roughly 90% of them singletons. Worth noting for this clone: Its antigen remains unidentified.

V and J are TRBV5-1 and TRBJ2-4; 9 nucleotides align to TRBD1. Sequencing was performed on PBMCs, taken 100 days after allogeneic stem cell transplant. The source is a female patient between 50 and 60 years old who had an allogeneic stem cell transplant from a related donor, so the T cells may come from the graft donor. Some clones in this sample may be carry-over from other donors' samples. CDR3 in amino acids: CASSLEGQGVWDIQYF. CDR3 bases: TGCGCCAGCAGCTTGGAGGGACAGGGAGTATGGGACATTCAGTACTTC.